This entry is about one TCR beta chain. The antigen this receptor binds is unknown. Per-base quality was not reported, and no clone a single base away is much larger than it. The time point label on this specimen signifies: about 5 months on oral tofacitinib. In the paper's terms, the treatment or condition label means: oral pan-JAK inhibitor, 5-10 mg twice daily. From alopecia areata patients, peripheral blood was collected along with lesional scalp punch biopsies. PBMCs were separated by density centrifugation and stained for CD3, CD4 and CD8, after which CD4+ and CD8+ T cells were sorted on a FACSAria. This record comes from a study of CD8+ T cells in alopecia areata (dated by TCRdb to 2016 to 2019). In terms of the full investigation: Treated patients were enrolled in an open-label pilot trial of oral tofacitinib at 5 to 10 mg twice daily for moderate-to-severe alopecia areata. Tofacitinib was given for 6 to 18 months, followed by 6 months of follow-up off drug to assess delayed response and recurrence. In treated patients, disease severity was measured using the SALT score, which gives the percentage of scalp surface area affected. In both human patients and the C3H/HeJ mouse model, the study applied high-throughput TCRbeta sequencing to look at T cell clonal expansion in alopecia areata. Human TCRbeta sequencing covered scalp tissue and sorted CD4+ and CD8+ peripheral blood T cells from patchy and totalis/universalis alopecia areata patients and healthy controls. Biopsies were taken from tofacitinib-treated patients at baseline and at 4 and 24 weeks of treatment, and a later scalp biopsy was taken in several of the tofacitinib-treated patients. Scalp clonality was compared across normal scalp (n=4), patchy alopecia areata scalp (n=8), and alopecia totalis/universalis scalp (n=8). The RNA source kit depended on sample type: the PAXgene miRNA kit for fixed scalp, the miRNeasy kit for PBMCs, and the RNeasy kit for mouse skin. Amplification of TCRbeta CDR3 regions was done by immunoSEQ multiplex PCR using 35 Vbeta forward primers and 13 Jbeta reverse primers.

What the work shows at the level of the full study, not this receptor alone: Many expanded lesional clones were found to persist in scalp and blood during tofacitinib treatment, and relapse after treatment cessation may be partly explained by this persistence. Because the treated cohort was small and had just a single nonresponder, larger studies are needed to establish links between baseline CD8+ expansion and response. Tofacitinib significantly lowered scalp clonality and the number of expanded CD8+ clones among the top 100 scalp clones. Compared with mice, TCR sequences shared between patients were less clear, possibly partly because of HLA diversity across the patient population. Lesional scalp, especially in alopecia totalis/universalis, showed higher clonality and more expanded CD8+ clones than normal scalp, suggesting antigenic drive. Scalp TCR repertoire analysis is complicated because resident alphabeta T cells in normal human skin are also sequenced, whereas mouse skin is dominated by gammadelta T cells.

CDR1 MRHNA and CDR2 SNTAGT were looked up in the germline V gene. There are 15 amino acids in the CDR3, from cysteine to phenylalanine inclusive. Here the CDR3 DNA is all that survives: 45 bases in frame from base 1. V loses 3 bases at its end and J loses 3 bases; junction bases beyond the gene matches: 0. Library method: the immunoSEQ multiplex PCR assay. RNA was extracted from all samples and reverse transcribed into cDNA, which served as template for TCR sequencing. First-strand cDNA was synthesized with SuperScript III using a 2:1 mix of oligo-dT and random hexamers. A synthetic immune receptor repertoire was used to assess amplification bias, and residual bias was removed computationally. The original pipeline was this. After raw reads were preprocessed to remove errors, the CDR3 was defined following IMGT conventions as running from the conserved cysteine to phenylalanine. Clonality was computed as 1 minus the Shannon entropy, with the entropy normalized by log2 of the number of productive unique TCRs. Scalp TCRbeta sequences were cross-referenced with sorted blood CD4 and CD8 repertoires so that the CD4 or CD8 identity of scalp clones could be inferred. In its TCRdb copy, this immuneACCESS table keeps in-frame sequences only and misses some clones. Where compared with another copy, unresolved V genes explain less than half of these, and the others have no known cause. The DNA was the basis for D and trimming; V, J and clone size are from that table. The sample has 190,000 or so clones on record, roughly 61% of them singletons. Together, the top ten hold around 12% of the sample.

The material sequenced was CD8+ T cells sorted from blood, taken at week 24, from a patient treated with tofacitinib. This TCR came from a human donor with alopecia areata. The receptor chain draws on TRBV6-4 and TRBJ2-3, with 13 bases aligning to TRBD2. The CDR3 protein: CASSETSGGTDTQYF. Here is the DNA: TGTGCCAGCAGTGAGACTAGCGGGGGGACAGATACGCAGTATTTT.